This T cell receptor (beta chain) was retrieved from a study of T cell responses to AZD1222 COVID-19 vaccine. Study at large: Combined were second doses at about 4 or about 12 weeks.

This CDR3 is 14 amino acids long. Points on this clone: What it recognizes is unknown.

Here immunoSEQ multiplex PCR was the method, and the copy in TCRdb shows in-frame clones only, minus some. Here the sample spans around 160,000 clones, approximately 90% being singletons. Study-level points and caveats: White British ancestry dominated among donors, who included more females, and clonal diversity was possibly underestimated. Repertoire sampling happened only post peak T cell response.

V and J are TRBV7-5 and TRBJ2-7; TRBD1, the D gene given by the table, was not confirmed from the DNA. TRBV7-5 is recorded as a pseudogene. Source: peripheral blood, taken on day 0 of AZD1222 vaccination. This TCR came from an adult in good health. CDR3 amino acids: CVRSVDDRAYEQYF. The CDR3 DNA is TGTGTCAGAAGCGTGGACGACAGGGCCTACGAGCAGTACTTC.